This note documents a single TCR beta chain sequence. As it was prepared, the TCRbeta library received unique molecular identifiers. Using its own MiXCR run on the PCR reads, TCRdb lists one record per CDR3 protein. This sample carries about 500,000 distinct CDR3 sequences, 30% to 35% of them seen once, and the ten largest clones take about 2.3%. This entry is derived from a study of T-cell reconstitution after alpha-beta-depleted transplantation in children. The ends were cut back, 2 bases at V and 8 bases at J, with 13 bases in the middle. This CDR3 region has 14 residues. CDR1 and CDR2 (germline): SGHTA, FQGNSA.

The clonotype comes from a human donor who donated a stem cell graft to a child with aplastic anemia. The genes are TRBV7-2 and TRBJ2-1; D may match TRBD1 or TRBD2 (5 bases each). The sequences come from PBMCs from the stem cell graft donor, collected from the stem cell graft. The CDR3 region is CASSLRGTGDEQFF. CDR3 DNA: TGTGCCAGCAGCTTAAGAGGGACCGGGGATGAGCAGTTCTTC. The full variable domain, completed using reference TRBV7-2 and TRBJ2-1, is GAGVSQSPSNKVTEKGKDVELRCDPISGHTALYWYRQSLGQGLEFLIYFQGNSAPDKSGLPSDRFSAERTGGSVSTLTIQRTQQEDSAVYLCASSLRGTGDEQFFGPGTRLTVL.